This T cell receptor (beta chain) derives from a study of PD-L1 blockade in urothelial cancer. Study-level information: Analyzed time points were 3 weeks (second dose) and 6 weeks after therapy began.

Germline V gene lookup returns CDR1 KGHSH and CDR2 LQKENI. This CDR3 comprises 13 residues. Trimming took 3 bases from V and 4 from J, leaving 9 bases between them. The data were produced by immunoSEQ multiplex PCR, yet TCRdb's version contains in-frame clones alone and is incomplete. The table records tens of thousands of clones, around 80% of them present only once. The chain combines TRBV18 with TRBJ2-5; D not resolved. The specimen comprised PBMCs, sampled around atezolizumab (anti-PD-L1) treatment. This clonotype was obtained from a man between 65 and 79 years old with urothelial cancer. The CDR3 coding sequence is TGTGCCAGCTCACCTGGTCCTACAGAGACCCAGTACTTC. This encodes CASSPGPTETQYF.